This note documents a single T cell receptor (beta chain) sequence. Original processing methods: By means of reference gene primer amplification, nucleated cell counts were estimated. Produced via immunoSEQ multiplex PCR; TCRdb's table is partial and in-frame only. Clone size and V and J calls were adopted from that table, with D and trimming inferred from the DNA. The table records under 200,000 clones, about 86% of them present only once. This entry comes from a study of blood T cell repertoires in COVID-19. About the research overall: The study drew acute and convalescent COVID-19 samples from the United States, Italy and Spain. T cells, B-cell-depleted T cells, or PBMCs supplied cDNA or gDNA.

Between the trimmed V and J ends, which lost 5 bases and 2 bases, there was a span of 12 bases. The V gene's germline CDR1 is MNHEY and CDR2 SVGEGT. The CDR3 runs 14 residues. Material: peripheral blood. This receptor was obtained from a man aged 18 to 30 with acute or convalescent COVID-19. The J gene is TRBJ1-1, the V gene TRBV6-2 or TRBV6-3, with D possibly being TRBD1 (5 bases). The CDR3 bases are TGTGCCAGCAGTCCCGGAGGGGATAACACTGAAGCTTTCTTT. Encoded protein: CASSPGGDNTEAFF.